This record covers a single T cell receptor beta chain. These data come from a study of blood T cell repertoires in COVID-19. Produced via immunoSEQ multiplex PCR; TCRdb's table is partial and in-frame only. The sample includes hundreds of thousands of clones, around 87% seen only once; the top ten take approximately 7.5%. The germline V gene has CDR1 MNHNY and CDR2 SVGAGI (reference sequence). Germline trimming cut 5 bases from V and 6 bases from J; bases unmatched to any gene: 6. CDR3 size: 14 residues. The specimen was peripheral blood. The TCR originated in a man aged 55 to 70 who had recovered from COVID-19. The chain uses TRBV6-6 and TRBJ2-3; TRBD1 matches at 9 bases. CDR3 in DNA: TGTGCCAGCAGTCGTCCCGGGACAGGGGATACGCAGTATTTT. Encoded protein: CASSRPGTGDTQYF.